The clone carrying this TCR beta chain showed up just once. The data belong to a study of blood T cell repertoires in COVID-19. Study in general: COVID-19 samples collected from the United States, Italy and Spain covered acute and convalescent phases. Nucleic acid was either cDNA or gDNA, and it came from T cells, B-cell-depleted T cells, or PBMCs.

Germline lookup yields CDR1 SGHAT and CDR2 FQNNGV. The CDR3 has 15 residues. V was shortened by 4 bases and J by 0 bases, with 13 bases between the two germline ends. In the study's own analysis: Amplified reference gene primers provided the basis for estimating nucleated cell counts. The table came from immunoSEQ multiplex PCR; TCRdb's copy has only in-frame clones and leaves some out. That table supplies the V and J calls and clone size; D and trimming were determined from the DNA. The sample lists about 25,000 clones, around 87% occurring once. The J gene is TRBJ2-7, the V gene TRBV11-2; D may be TRBD2 (6 bases). The sample comprised peripheral blood. The TCR sequence derives from a man aged 45-60 years with active COVID-19. The CDR3 spells CASSSGLEYSYEQYF. Here the CDR3 DNA reads TGTGCCAGCAGCTCGGGACTGGAATACTCCTACGAGCAGTACTTC.